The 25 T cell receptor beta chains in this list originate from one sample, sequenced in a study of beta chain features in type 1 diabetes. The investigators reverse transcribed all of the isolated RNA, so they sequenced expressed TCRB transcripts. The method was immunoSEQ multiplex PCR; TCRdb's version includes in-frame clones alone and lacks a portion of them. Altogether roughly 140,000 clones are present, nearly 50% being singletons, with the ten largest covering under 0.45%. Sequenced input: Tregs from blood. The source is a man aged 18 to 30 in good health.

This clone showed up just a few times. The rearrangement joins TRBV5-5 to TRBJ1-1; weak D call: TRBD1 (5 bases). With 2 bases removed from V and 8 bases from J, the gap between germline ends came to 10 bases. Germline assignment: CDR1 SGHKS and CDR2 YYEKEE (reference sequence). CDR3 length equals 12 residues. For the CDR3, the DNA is TGTGCCAGCAGCTTTCAGGGTCCAGAAGCTTTCTTT. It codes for CASSFQGPEAFF. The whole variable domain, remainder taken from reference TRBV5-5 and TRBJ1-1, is DAGVTQSPTHLIKTRGQQVTLRCSPISGHKSVSWYQQVLGQGPQFIFQYYEKEERGRGNFPDRFSARQFPNYSSELNVNALLLGDSALYLCASSFQGPEAFFGQGTRLTVV.

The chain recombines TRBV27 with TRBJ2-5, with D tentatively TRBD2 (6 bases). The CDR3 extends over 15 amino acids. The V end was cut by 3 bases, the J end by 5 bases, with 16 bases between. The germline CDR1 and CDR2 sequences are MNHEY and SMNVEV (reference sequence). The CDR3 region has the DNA TGTGCCAGCAGTTTCTCCGGGGGTCACGGGGAGACCCAGTACTTC. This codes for CASSFSGGHGETQYF.

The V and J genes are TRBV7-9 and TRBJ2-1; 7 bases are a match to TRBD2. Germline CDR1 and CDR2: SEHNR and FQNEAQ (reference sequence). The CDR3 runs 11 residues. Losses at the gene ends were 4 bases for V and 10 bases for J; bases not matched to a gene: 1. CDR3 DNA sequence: TGTGCCAGCAGCTGGACTAGAGAGCAGTTCTTC. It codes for CASSWTREQFF.

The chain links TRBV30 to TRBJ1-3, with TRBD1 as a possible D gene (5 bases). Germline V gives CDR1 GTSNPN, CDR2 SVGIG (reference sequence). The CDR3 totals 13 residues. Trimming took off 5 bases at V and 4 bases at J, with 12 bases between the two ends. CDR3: CAWYRFGGNTIYF. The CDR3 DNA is TGTGCCTGGTACAGGTTTGGGGGAAACACCATATATTTT.

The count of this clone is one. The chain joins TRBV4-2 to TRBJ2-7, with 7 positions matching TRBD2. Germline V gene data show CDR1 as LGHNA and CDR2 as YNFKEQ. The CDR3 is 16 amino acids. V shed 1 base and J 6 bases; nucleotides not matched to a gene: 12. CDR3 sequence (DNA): TGTGCCAGCAGCCAAGGTCCGGGACGGACTAGTTCCGAGCAGTACTTC. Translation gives CASSQGPGRTSSEQYF.

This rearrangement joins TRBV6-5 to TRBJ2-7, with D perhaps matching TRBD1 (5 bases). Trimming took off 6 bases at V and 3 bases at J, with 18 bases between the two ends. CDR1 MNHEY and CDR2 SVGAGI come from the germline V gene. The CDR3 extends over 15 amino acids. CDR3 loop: CASRTQGRFSYEQYF. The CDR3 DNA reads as TGTGCCAGCAGAACGCAGGGTCGTTTTAGCTACGAGCAGTACTTC.

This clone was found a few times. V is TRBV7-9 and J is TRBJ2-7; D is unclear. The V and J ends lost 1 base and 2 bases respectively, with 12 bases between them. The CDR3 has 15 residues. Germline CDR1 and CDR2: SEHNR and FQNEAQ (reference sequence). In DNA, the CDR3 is TGTGCCAGCAGCTTAGGGTCCAGGAACGCCTACGAGCAGTACTTC. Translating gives CASSLGSRNAYEQYF.

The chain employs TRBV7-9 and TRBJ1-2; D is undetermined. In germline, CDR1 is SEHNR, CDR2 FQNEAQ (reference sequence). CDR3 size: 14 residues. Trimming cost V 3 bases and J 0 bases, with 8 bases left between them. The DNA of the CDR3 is TGTGCCAGCAGCTTGTCCGGGGCTAACTATGGCTACACCTTC. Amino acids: CASSLSGANYGYTF.

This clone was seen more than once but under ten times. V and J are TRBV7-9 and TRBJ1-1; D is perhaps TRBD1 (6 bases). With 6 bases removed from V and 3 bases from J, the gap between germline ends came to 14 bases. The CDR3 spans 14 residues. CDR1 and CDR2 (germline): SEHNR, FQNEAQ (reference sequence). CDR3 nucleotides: TGTGCCAGCAGGGGGCGGGGGCCCTACACTGAAGCTTTCTTT. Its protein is CASRGRGPYTEAFF.

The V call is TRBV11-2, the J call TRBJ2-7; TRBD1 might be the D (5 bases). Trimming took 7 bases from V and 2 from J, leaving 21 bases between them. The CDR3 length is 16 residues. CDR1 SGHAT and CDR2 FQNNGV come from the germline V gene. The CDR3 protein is CASTPGRGFPTYEQYF. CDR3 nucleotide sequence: TGTGCCAGCACCCCAGGGCGAGGCTTTCCTACCTACGAGCAGTACTTC. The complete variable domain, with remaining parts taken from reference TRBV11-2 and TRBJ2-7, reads EAGVAQSPRYKIIEKRQSVAFWCNPISGHATLYWYQQILGQGPKLLIQFQNNGVVDDSQLPKDRFSAERLKGVDSTLKIQPAKLEDSAVYLCASTPGRGFPTYEQYFGPGTRLTVT.

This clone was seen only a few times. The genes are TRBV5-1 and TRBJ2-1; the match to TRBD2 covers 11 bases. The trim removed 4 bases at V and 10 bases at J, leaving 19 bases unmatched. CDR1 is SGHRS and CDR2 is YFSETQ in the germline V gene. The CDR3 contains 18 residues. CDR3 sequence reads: CASSPSPGPLAGVREQFF. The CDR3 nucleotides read TGCGCCAGCAGCCCATCCCCCGGGCCACTAGCGGGAGTAAGGGAGCAGTTCTTC.

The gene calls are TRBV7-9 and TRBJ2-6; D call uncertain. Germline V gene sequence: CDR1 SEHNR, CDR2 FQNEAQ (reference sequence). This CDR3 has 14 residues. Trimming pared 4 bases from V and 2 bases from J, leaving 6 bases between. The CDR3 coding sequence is TGTGCCAGCAGCTCAAGCCCTGGGGCCAACGTCCTGACTTTC. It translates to CASSSSPGANVLTF.

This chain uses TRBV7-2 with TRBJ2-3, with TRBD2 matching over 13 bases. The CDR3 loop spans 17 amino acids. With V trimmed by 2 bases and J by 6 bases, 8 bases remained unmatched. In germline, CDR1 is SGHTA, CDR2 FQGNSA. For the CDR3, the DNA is TGTGCCAGCAGCTTATCCGGACTAGCGGGAGTTGGCGATACGCAGTATTTT. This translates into CASSLSGLAGVGDTQYF.

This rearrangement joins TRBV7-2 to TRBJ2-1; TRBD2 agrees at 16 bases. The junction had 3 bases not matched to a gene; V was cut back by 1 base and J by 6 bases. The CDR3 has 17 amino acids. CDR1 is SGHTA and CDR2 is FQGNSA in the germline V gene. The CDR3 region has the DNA TGTGCCAGCAGCTTAGTTGGGACTAGCGGGAGGGCCAATGAGCAGTTCTTC. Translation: CASSLVGTSGRANEQFF.

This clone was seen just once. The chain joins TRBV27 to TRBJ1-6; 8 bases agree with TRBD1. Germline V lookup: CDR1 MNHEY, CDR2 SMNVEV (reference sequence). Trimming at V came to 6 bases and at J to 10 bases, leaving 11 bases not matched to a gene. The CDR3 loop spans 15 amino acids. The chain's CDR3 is CASSRGQGRESPLHF. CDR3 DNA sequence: TGTGCCAGCAGCCGTGGACAGGGTAGGGAGTCACCCCTCCACTTT.

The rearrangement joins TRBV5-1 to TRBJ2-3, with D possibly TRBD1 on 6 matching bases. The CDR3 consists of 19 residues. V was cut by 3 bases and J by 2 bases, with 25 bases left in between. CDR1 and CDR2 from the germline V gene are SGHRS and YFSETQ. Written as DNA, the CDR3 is TGCGCCAGCAGCTGGTCACCTACAGGGTCCCTTGGAGACACAGATACGCAGTATTTT. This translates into CASSWSPTGSLGDTDTQYF.

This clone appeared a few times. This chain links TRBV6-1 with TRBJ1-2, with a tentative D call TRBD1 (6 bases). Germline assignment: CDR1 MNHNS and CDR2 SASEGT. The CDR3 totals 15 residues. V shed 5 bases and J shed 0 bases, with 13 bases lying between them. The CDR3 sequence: CASSRTANANYGYTF. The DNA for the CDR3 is TGTGCCAGCAGTAGGACAGCGAACGCTAACTATGGCTACACCTTC.

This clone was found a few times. CDR3 protein: CATVQGMNTEAFF. Written as DNA, the CDR3 is TGTGCCACCGTACAGGGCATGAACACTGAAGCTTTCTTT. The chain recombines TRBV10-3 with TRBJ1-1; a weak D match, TRBD1 (6 bases). The length of the CDR3 is 13 residues. CDR1 and CDR2 (germline): ENHRY, SYGVKD. The ends were cut back, 10 bases at V and 0 bases at J, with 12 bases in the middle.

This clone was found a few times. Written as DNA, the CDR3 is TGTGCCATCACCAGGGACTACCAAACCGGGGAGCTGTTTTTT. Its translation is CAITRDYQTGELFF. V usage is TRBV10-3 and J usage is TRBJ2-2; 7 bases are shared with TRBD2. V lost 7 bases, J lost 5 bases, and 7 bases stayed unmatched. Germline V lookup: CDR1 ENHRY, CDR2 SYGVKD. This CDR3 is built from 14 residues.

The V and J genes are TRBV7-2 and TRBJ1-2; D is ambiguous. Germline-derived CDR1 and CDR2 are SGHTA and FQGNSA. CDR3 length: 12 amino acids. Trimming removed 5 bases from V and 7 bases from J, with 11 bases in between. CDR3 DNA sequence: TGTGCCAGCAGCCACAGTGGCCCTGGCTACACCTTC. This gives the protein CASSHSGPGYTF.

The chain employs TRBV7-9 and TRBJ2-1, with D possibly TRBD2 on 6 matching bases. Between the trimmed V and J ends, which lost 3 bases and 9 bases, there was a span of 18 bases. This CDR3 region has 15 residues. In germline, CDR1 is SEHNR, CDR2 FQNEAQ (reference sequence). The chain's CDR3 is CASSFRLGDISEQFF. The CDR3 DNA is TGTGCCAGCAGCTTTCGACTAGGGGATATCTCTGAGCAGTTCTTC. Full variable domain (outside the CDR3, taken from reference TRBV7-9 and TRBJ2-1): DTGVSQNPRHKITKRGQNVTFRCDPISEHNRLYWYRQTLGQGPEFLTYFQNEAQLEKSRLLSDRFSAERPKGSFSTLEIQRTEQGDSAMYLCASSFRLGDISEQFFGPGTRLTVL.

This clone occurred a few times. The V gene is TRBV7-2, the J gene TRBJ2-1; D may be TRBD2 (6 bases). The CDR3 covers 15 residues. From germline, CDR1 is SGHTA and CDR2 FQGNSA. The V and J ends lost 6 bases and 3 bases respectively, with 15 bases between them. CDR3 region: CASRLFAGYYNEQFF. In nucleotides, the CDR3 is TGTGCCAGCAGGCTATTTGCGGGGTACTACAATGAGCAGTTCTTC. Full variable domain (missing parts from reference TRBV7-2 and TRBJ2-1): GAGVSQSPSNKVTEKGKDVELRCDPISGHTALYWYRQSLGQGLEFLIYFQGNSAPDKSGLPSDRFSAERTGGSVSTLTIQRTQQEDSAVYLCASRLFAGYYNEQFFGPGTRLTVL.

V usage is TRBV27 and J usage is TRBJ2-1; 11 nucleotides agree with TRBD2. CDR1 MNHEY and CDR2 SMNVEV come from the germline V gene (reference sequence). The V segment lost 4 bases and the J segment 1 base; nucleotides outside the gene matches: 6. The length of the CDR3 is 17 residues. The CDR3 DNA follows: TGTGCCAGCAGTTCCTATCGACTAGCGGGGTCCTACAATGAGCAGTTCTTC. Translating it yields CASSSYRLAGSYNEQFF.

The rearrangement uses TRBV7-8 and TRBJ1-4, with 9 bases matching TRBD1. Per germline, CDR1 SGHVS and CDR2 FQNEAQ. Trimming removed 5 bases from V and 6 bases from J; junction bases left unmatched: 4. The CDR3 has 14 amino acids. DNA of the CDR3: TGTGCCAGCAGCCAGGGACAGGGTCATGAAAAACTGTTTTTT. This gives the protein CASSQGQGHEKLFF.

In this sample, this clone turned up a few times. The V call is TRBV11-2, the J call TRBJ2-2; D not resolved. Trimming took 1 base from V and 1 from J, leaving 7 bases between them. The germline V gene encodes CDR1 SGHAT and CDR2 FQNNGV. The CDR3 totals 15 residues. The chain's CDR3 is CASSLGRWNTGELFF. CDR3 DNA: TGTGCCAGCAGCTTAGGGCGGTGGAACACCGGGGAGCTGTTTTTT.